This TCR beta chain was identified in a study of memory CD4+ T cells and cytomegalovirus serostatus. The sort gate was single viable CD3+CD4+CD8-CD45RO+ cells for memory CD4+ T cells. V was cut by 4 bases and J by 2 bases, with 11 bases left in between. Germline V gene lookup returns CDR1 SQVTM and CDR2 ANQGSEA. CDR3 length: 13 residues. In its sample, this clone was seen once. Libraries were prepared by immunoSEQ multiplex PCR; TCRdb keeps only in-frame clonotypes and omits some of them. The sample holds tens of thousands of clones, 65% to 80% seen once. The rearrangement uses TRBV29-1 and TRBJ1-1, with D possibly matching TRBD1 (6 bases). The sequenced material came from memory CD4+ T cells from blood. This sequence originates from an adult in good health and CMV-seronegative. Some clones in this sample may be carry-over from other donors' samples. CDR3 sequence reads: CSVAEGGNTEAFF. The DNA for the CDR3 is TGCAGCGTTGCGGAGGGGGGTAACACTGAAGCTTTCTTT.